The clone carrying this TCR beta chain has a handful of counts. No antigen is known for it. Trimming removed 5 bases at V and 9 bases at J, with 8 bases between. CDR3 length: 11 amino acids. Germline V gene data show CDR1 as MNHEY and CDR2 as SVGEGT. MiXCR, run by TCRdb on the reads, gives a single entry per CDR3 protein. The sample lists about 110,000 distinct CDR3 sequences; roughly 39% were seen once. These data belong to a study of T cell repertoires in cytomegalovirus infection. Overall study: Public TCR beta signatures indicated both CMV infection and matching HLA type.

Study results and limitations: CMV-specific TCR beta clonotypes restricted by HLA-C were the ones dominating the ex vivo response.

This sequence joins TRBV6-2 or TRBV6-3 and TRBJ2-1; unclear D gene. Sequencing was performed on CD8+ T cells from cultured PBMCs, taken from culture after CMV antigen stimulation. This clonotype originated in a human donor in good health (CMV status not recorded). Some clones in this sample may be carry-over from other donors' samples. CDR3 DNA: TGTGCCAGCAGTCCCGGTGGTGAGCAGTTCTTC. It yields the protein CASSPGGEQFF.